This T cell receptor (beta chain) derives from a study of T cell responses to AZD1222 COVID-19 vaccine. Germline loops: CDR1 SGHTA, CDR2 FQGNSA. This CDR3 has 14 amino acids. Trimming left V 4 bases short and J 3 bases short, with 13 bases between. It was second doses at about 4 or about 12 weeks that were pooled. General observations from the study: Spike regions recognized by vaccine-associated CD4 TCRs spanned the protein, led by 160-218 and 743-854.

Here immunoSEQ multiplex PCR was the method, and the copy in TCRdb shows in-frame clones only, minus some. The sample contains about 110,000 clones, roughly 90% of which appear only once. This clone has a single count. The antigen is unknown. The chain is built from TRBV7-2 and TRBJ2-7, with a possible D match to TRBD2 (5 bases). The sequence was collected from an adult who received the AZD1222 COVID-19 vaccine. Sequenced material: peripheral blood, taken 28 days after the second AZD1222 dose. The CDR3 protein is CASSSTGLIYEQYF. CDR3 coding DNA: TGTGCCAGCAGCTCAACGGGGTTGATCTACGAGCAGTACTTC.